A selection of T cell receptor beta chains follows, all from one sample in a study of glioma-infiltrating T cells. TCRdb reprocessed the multiplex PCR reads via MiXCR and lists one record per CDR3 protein. The sample includes about 140,000 distinct CDR3 sequences, around 42% of them seen just once. Sequencing was performed on glioma tissue, nonneoplastic brain tissue, or PBMCs (not recorded which). The receptor set was obtained from a human donor with low-grade glioma or glioblastoma, undergoing nonglioma brain surgery, or in good health (not recorded which). The conserved cysteine and the conserved F or W are not part of the CDR3 here.

V gene,J gene,CDR3 protein
TRBV6-1,TRBJ1-3,ASSLNTGIGNTIY
TRBV18,TRBJ2-7,ASSPNELAVGEQY
TRBV3-1,TRBJ2-2,ASSQDLWGEEGLNTGELF
TRBV5-1,TRBJ1-1,ARSLGGNTEAF
TRBV20-1,TRBJ1-5,SASVGRRNSNQPQH
TRBV7-3,TRBJ1-6,ASSSEASYNSPLH
TRBV15,TRBJ2-5,ATNRVGTGRKETQY
TRBV19,TRBJ2-5,ASTDQETQY
TRBV6-6,TRBJ1-1,ASSYSGERSEAF
TRBV27,TRBJ1-3,ASSSHPGPSGNTIY
TRBV4-1,TRBJ2-7,ASSRSTSGDYEQY
TRBV2,TRBJ1-1,ASSQGWENTEAF
TRBV2,TRBJ2-1,ARTTDRVSEQF
TRBV19,TRBJ1-2,ASTSRTGRHLGGYT
TRBV20-1,TRBJ2-5,SARPISRPEETQY
TRBV15,TRBJ2-5,ATSFDKKGGTQY
TRBV2,TRBJ1-5,ASSPTGSNQPQH
TRBV7-9,TRBJ2-3,ASRVGDTSTDTQY
TRBV6-1,TRBJ2-5,ASSLWDRVFGETQY
TRBV10-3,TRBJ1-1,AIKAETEAF
TRBV10-3,TRBJ2-3,AITDWTDTQY
TRBV4-1,TRBJ2-7,ASSRGASYEQY
TRBV20-1,TRBJ2-2,SASYGTSNTGELF
TRBV29-1,TRBJ2-7,SVEGNWGEQY
TRBV6-1,TRBJ1-1,ASSDSGFPEAF
TRBV20-1,TRBJ1-5,SAKGEVSNQPQH
TRBV2,TRBJ2-7,ASRGDRGRPGQY
TRBV4-3,TRBJ2-3,ASSQVVAQDTQY
TRBV20-1,TRBJ1-3,SAPDRGGNTIY
TRBV6-5,TRBJ2-6,ASSYSLTSVIFSGANVLT
TRBV4-3,TRBJ1-3,ASSQVLGIPGNTIY
TRBV20-1,TRBJ2-1,SARTGTLSYNEQF
TRBV6-1,TRBJ2-7,ASSTRPGTEPY
TRBV7-8,TRBJ2-1,ASSPGTGHYNEQF
TRBV20-1,TRBJ2-7,SATSGTGGPYEQY
TRBV20-1,TRBJ2-4,SAGTGWIQY
TRBV12-3/TRBV12-4,TRBJ1-2,ASSPGVQGYGYT
TRBV6-1,TRBJ1-2,ASSPRGTANYGYT
TRBV28,TRBJ1-1,ASGAGFGRPMRNTEAF
TRBV5-1,TRBJ1-1,ASSNGEGAGTEAF
TRBV20-1,TRBJ2-7,SVDAVSSYEQY